This TCR beta chain was found in a study of blood T cell repertoires in COVID-19. On the study more broadly: The cDNA or gDNA used as material had been derived from T cells, B-cell-depleted T cells, or PBMCs.

The data were produced by immunoSEQ multiplex PCR, yet TCRdb's version contains in-frame clones alone and is incomplete. The sample consists of under 95,000 clones, around 87% of them appearing once. V lost 0 bases and J 3 bases, leaving 14 bases between the germline ends. CDR1 is SGDLS, CDR2 YYNGEE, per germline. The CDR3 runs to 16 residues. This chain links TRBV9 with TRBJ2-3; the D gene is possibly TRBD2 (5 bases). Sample: peripheral blood. The TCR originated in a human donor with acute or convalescent COVID-19. The donor label of this sample is uncertain. The CDR3 loop is CASSVAPARGTDTQYF. DNA of the CDR3: TGTGCCAGCAGCGTAGCTCCGGCCAGAGGGACAGATACGCAGTATTTT.